This T cell receptor beta chain was captured in a study of blood T cell repertoires in COVID-19. Original processing notes: Cell counts per sample came from amplifying reference gene primers. Clones were read by immunoSEQ multiplex PCR, and TCRdb kept only the in-frame ones, dropping some. V, J and clone size are those of that table, while D and trimming were read from the DNA. This table has about 360,000 clones, roughly 86% appearing once. V was cut by 2 bases and J by 5 bases, with 13 bases left in between. The CDR3 runs 15 residues. Germline CDR1 is SGHRS and CDR2 is YFSETQ. Sample: peripheral blood. This TCR derives from a human donor in a cohort sampled during active COVID-19. V and J are TRBV5-1 and TRBJ1-4; D is perhaps TRBD1 (5 bases). The CDR3 DNA reads as TGCGCCAGCAGCTTCGCGACAGAAACGAATGAAAAACTGTTTTTT. This sequence encodes CASSFATETNEKLFF.